The clone carrying this TCR beta chain came up many times. The target antigen is unknown. TCRdb reprocessed the RT-PCR reads via MiXCR and lists one record per CDR3 protein. Of about 650,000 distinct CDR3 sequences in the sample, 12% to 15% are singletons; the top ten hold about 7.6%. The data were taken from a study of response to subunit inactivated influenza vaccine. Study-level findings and limits: Authors suggested each seasonal flu vaccination may recruit only limited numbers of new T cells.

This clonotype was sampled from a man in his fifties or sixties who received an inactivated influenza vaccine. The source material was PBMCs from blood, sampled roughly 15 days before vaccination.

CDR3 in DNA: TGTGCCACCAGCAGAGGGGGGCTAGATACGCAGTATTTT. It codes for CATSRGGLDTQYF. The V gene is TRBV15, the J gene TRBJ2-3, with a tentative D call TRBD1 (6 bases). V was cut by 1 base and J by 5 bases, with 7 bases left in between. In germline, CDR1 is LNHNV, CDR2 YYDKDF (reference sequence). This CDR3 region has 13 residues.